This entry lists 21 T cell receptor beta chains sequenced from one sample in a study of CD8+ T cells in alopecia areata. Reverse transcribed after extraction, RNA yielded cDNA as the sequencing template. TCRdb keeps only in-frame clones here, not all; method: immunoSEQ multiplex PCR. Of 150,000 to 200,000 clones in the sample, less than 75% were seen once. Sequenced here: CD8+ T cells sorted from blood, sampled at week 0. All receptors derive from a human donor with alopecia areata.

The CDR3 DNA is TGTGCCAGCAGTTTTAGGGCGGACAAAAACATTCAGTACTTC. The encoded protein is CASSFRADKNIQYF. The chain recombines TRBV27 with TRBJ2-4; D not certain. V shed 3 bases and J shed 3 bases, with 9 bases lying between them. CDR1 and CDR2 (germline): MNHEY, SMNVEV (reference sequence). The CDR3 is made up of 14 amino acids.

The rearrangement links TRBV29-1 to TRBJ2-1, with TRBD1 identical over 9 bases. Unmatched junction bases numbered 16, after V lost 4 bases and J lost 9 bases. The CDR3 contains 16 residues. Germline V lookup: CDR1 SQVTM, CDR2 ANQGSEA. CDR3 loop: CSVAARGGTGKSEQFF. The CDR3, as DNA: TGCAGCGTTGCGGCTAGGGGGGGGACAGGGAAAAGTGAGCAGTTCTTC.

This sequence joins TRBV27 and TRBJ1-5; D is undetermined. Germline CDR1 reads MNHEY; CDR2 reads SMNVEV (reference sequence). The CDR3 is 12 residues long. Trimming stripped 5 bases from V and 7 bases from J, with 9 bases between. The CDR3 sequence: CASSPGGQPQHF. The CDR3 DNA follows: TGTGCCAGCAGTCCAGGTGGACAGCCCCAGCATTTT.

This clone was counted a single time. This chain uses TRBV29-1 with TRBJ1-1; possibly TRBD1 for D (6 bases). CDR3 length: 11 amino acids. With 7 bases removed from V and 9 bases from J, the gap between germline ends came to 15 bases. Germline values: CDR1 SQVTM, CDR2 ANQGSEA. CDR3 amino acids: CSANSQGKAFF. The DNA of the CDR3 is TGCAGCGCAAACTCACAGGGAAAAGCTTTCTTT.

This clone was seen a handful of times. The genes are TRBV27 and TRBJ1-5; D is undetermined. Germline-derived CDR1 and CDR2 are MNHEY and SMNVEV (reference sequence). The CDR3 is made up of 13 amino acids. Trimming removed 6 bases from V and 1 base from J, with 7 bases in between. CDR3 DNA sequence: TGTGCCAGCAGCGAGGAGAGCAATCAGCCCCAGCATTTT. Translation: CASSEESNQPQHF.

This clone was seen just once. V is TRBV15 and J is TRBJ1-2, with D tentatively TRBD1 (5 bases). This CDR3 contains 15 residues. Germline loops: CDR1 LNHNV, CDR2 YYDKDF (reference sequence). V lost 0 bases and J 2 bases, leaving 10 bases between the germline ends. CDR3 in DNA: TGTGCCACCAGCAGAGATCACCGGGACAACTATGGCTACACCTTC. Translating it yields CATSRDHRDNYGYTF.

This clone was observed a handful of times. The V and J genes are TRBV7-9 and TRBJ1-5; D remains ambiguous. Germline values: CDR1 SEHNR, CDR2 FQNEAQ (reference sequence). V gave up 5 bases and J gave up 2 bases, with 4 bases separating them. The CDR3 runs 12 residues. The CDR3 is CASSRGNQPQHF. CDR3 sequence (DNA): TGTGCCAGCAGCCGGGGCAATCAGCCCCAGCATTTT.

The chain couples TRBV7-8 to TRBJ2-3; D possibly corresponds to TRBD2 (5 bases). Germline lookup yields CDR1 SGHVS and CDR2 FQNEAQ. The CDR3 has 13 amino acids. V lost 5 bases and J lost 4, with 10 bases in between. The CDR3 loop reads CASSPDGADTQYF. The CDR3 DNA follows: TGTGCCAGCAGCCCCGACGGGGCAGATACGCAGTATTTT.

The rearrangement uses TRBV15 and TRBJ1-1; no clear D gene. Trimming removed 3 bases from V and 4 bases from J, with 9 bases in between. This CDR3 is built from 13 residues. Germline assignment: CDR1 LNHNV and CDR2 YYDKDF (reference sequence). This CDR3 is CATSRERSTEAFF. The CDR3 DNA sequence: TGTGCCACCAGCAGGGAGAGGAGCACTGAAGCTTTCTTT.

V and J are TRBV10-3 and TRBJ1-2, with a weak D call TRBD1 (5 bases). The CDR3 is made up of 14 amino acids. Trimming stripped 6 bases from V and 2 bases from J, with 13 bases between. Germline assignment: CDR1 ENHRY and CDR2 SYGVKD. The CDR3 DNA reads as TGTGCCATCAGAGGCGACAGCACCAACTATGGCTACACCTTC. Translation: CAIRGDSTNYGYTF.

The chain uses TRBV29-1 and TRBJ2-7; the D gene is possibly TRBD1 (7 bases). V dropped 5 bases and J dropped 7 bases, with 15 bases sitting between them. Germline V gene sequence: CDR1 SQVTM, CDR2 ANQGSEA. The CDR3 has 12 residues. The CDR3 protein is CSVSGGLSEQYF. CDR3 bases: TGCAGCGTTTCAGGGGGACTTTCGGAGCAGTACTTC.

The CDR3 loop is CASSRTGMSNQPQHF. CDR3 nucleotides: TGTGCCAGTAGCCGGACAGGGATGAGCAATCAGCCCCAGCATTTT. The chain couples TRBV19 to TRBJ1-5, with 8 bases fitting TRBD1. Trimming at V came to 6 bases and at J to 1 base, leaving 5 bases not matched to a gene. Germline lookup yields CDR1 LNHDA and CDR2 SQIVND (reference sequence). CDR3 length equals 15 residues.

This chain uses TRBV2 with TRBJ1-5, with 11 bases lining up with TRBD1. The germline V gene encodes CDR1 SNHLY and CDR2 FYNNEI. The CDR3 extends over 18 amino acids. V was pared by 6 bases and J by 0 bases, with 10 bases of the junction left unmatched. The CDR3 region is CASRETGTGGYSNQPQHF. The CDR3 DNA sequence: TGTGCCAGCAGGGAAACCGGGACAGGGGGTTATAGCAATCAGCCCCAGCATTTT.

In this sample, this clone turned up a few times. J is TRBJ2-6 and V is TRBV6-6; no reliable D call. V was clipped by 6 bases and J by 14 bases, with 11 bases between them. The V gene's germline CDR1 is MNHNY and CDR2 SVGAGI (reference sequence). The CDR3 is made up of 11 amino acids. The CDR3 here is CASSTGPLLTF. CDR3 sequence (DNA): TGTGCCAGCAGCACGGGCCCTCTCCTGACTTTC.

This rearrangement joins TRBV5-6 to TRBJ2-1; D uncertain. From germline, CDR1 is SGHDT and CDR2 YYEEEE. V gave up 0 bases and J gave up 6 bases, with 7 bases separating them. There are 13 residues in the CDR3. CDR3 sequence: CASSLGRPNEQFF. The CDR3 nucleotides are TGTGCCAGCAGCTTGGGTCGTCCCAATGAGCAGTTCTTC.

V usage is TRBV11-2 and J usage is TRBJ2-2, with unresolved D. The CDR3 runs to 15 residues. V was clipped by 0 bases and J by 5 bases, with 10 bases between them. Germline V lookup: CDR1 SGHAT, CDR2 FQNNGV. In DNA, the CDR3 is TGTGCCAGCAGCTTAGAGGTTTCGAGGACCGGGGAGCTGTTTTTT. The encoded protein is CASSLEVSRTGELFF.

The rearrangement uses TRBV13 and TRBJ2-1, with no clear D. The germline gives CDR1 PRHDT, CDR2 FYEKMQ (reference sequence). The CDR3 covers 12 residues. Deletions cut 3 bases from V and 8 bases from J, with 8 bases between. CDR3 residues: CASSFARDEQFF. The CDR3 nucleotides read TGTGCCAGCAGCTTCGCGCGCGATGAGCAGTTCTTC.

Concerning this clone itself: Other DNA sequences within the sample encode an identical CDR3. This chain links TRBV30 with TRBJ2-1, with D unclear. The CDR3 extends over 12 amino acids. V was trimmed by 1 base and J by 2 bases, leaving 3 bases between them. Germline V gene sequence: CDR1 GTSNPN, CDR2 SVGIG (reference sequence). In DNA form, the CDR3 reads TGTGCCTGGAGTGGTACCTACAATGAGCAGTTCTTC. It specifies CAWSGTYNEQFF.

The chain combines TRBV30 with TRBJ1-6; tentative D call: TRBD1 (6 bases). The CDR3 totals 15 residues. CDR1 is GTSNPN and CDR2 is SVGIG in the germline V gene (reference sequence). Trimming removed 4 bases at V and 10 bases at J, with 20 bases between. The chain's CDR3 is CAWTATSTGTSPLHF. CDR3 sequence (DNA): TGTGCCTGGACGGCAACTAGTACAGGGACCTCACCCCTCCACTTT.

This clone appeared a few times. CDR3 DNA sequence: TGCGCCAGCAGGCTCGGGACTGTGGGTCCGAACACCGGGGAGCTGTTTTTT. It encodes CASRLGTVGPNTGELFF. This rearrangement joins TRBV4-1 to TRBJ2-2; possibly TRBD2 for D (6 bases). The CDR3 runs to 17 residues. Trimming cost V 6 bases and J 0 bases, with 17 bases left between them. CDR1 and CDR2 (germline): MGHRA, YSYEKL.

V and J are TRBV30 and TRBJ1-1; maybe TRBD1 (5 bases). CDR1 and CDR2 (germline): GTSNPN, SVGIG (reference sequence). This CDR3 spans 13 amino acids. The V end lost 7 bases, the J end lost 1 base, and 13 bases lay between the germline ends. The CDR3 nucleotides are TGTGCCTCGGCGGGGGGGTCGAACACTGAAGCTTTCTTT. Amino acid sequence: CASAGGSNTEAFF.